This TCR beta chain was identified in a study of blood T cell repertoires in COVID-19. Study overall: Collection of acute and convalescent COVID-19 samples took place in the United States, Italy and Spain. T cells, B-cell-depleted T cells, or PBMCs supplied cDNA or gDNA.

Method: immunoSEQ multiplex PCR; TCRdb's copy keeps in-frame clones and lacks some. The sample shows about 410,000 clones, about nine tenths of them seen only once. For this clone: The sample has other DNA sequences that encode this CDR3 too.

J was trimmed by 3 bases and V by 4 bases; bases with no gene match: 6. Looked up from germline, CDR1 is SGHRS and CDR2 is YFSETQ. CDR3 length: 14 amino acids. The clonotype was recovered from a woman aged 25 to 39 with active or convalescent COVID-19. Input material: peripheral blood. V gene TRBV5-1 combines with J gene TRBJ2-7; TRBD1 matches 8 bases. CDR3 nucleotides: TGCGCCAGCAGCACCGGGACAGGCGACTACGAGCAGTACTTC. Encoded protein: CASSTGTGDYEQYF.